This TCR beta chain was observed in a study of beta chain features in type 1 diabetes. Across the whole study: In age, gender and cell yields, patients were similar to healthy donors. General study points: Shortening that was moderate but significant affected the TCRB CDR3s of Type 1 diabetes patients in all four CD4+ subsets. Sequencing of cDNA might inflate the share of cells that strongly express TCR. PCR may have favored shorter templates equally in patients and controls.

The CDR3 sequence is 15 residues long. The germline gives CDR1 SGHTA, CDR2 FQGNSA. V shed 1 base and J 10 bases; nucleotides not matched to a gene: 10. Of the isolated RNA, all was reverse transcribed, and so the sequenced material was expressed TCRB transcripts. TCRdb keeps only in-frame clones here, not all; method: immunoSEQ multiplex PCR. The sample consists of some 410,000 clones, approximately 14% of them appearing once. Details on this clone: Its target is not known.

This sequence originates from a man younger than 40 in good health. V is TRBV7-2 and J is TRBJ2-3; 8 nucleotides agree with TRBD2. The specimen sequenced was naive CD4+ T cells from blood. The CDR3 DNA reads TGTGCCAGCAGCTTAGGTCCTCTCGCCGGGGGGGCGCAGTATTTT. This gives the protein CASSLGPLAGGAQYF.